Listed here are 21 T cell receptor beta chains from one sample, sequenced in a study of shared clonotypes between healthy human individuals. Assay used: immunoSEQ multiplex PCR; TCRdb lists only in-frame clones, some missing. The profile shows about 1.1 million clones, roughly 80% of them singletons. Sequenced material: memory CD4+ T cells from PBMCs. Subset described: CD45RA-negative fraction. These receptors all stem from a man younger than 30 in good health. Some clones in this sample may be carry-over from other donors' samples.

This clone was counted only a few times. This chain uses TRBV30 with TRBJ1-5; no firm D call. Trimming cost V 5 bases and J 6 bases, with 23 bases left between them. Per germline, CDR1 GTSNPN and CDR2 SVGIG (reference sequence). This CDR3 is 16 amino acids long. The CDR3 DNA is TGTGCCTGGGGGTACCGATCGGGATCCGACACTCAGCCCCAGCATTTT. Translating it yields CAWGYRSGSDTQPQHF.

Worth noting for this clone: Other DNA sequences of this sample code for an identical CDR3. V and J are TRBV7-3 and TRBJ1-3; D is unclear. V was clipped by 5 bases and J by 2 bases, with 7 bases between them. The CDR3 totals 13 residues. Germline-derived CDR1 and CDR2 are SGHTA and FQGTGA. The CDR3 spells CASSPGPGNTIYF. CDR3 in DNA: TGTGCCAGCAGCCCAGGACCTGGAAACACCATATATTTT. The full variable domain, completed using reference TRBV7-3 and TRBJ1-3, is GAGVSQTPSNKVTEKGKYVELRCDPISGHTALYWYRQSLGQGPEFLIYFQGTGAADDSGLPNDRFFAVRPEGSVSTLKIQRTERGDSAVYLCASSPGPGNTIYFGEGSWLTVV.

On this clone: This sample also contains other DNA sequences that code for the same CDR3. The chain joins TRBV5-4 to TRBJ2-3; 13 bases are shared with TRBD2. Germline V gene sequence: CDR1 SGHNT, CDR2 YYREEE (reference sequence). V dropped 3 bases and J dropped 2; count of bases not matched to a gene: 3. The CDR3 is made up of 16 amino acids. This CDR3 reads CASSSGLAGTTDTQYF. DNA of the CDR3: TGTGCCAGCAGCTCGGGACTAGCGGGAACCACAGATACGCAGTATTTT.

This clone was recorded only once. The sample contains more than one DNA sequence encoding this CDR3. V is TRBV6-6 and J is TRBJ2-5; TRBD2 matches at 11 bases. The CDR3 contains 14 residues. Germline CDR1 is MNHNY and CDR2 is SVGAGI (reference sequence). The ends lost 8 bases at V and 5 bases at J; junction bases unmatched: 7. The CDR3 coding sequence is TGTGCCAGCGGTTTAGCGGGAGGGCAGGAGACCCAGTACTTC. Encoded protein: CASGLAGGQETQYF.

This clone occurred once. This rearrangement joins TRBV4-1 to TRBJ1-2; 9 nucleotides match TRBD1. J lost 3 bases, V lost 5 bases, and 13 bases had no gene match. The germline V gene has CDR1 MGHRA and CDR2 YSYEKL. The CDR3 has 17 residues. CDR3 amino acids: CASSARETGGRYYGYTF. CDR3 DNA sequence: TGCGCCAGCAGCGCAAGAGAAACAGGGGGCCGGTACTATGGCTACACCTTC.

The chain recombines TRBV30 with TRBJ2-1; a possible D gene is TRBD2 (5 bases). V shed 3 bases and J shed 2 bases, with 8 bases lying between them. Germline assignment: CDR1 GTSNPN and CDR2 SVGIG (reference sequence). This CDR3 region has 13 residues. The CDR3 DNA reads TGTGCCTGGAGACTAGATCCCTACAATGAGCAGTTCTTC. This encodes CAWRLDPYNEQFF.

Here the CDR3 reads CASSLGSVSSSGNTIYF. The CDR3 DNA follows: TGTGCCAGCAGCTTGGGGTCAGTCTCAAGCTCTGGAAACACCATATATTTT. This chain links TRBV5-4 with TRBJ1-3; D gene unclear. The germline gives CDR1 SGHNT, CDR2 YYREEE (reference sequence). The CDR3 runs to 17 residues. Trimming pared 0 bases from V and 0 bases from J, leaving 13 bases between.

The chain couples TRBV7-2 to TRBJ1-3; D may be TRBD1 (6 bases). The CDR3 extends over 15 amino acids. With 5 bases removed from V and 5 bases from J, the gap between germline ends came to 16 bases. Germline CDR1 reads SGHTA; CDR2 reads FQGNSA. The CDR3 DNA sequence: TGTGCCAGCAGCACGCCCGGGGACACTCGAAACACCATATATTTT. This sequence encodes CASSTPGDTRNTIYF. Combining the CDR3 with reference TRBV7-2 and TRBJ1-3 gives the whole variable domain GAGVSQSPSNKVTEKGKDVELRCDPISGHTALYWYRQSLGQGLEFLIYFQGNSAPDKSGLPSDRFSAERTGGSVSTLTIQRTQQEDSAVYLCASSTPGDTRNTIYFGEGSWLTVV.

V and J are TRBV29-1 and TRBJ2-7; 10 bases map to TRBD1. CDR3 size: 13 residues. The J segment lost 3 bases and the V segment lost 5 bases, leaving 4 bases of the junction unmatched. From germline, CDR1 is SQVTM and CDR2 ANQGSEA. CDR3 sequence (DNA): TGCAGCGTTCACGGGGACAGGGGCTACGAGCAGTACTTC. Translated: CSVHGDRGYEQYF.

The chain uses TRBV5-5 and TRBJ1-3; D remains ambiguous. V was cut by 5 bases and J by 1 base, with 10 bases left in between. In germline, CDR1 is SGHKS, CDR2 YYEKEE (reference sequence). The CDR3 totals 14 residues. The CDR3, as DNA: TGTGCCAGCAGGCCAGACGGGTCTGGAAACACCATATATTTT. Translation: CASRPDGSGNTIYF.

The chain employs TRBV5-4 and TRBJ2-2; D is undetermined. CDR3 length equals 15 residues. Germline V gives CDR1 SGHNT, CDR2 YYREEE (reference sequence). Trimming took 4 bases from V and 0 from J, leaving 10 bases between them. The CDR3 loop reads CASSLDAANTGELFF. The CDR3, as DNA: TGTGCCAGCAGCCTGGACGCCGCGAACACCGGGGAGCTGTTTTTT. The variable domain in full, completed from reference TRBV5-4 and TRBJ2-2, reads ETGVTQSPTHLIKTRGQQVTLRCSSQSGHNTVSWYQQALGQGPQFIFQYYREEENGRGNFPPRFSGLQFPNYSSELNVNALELDDSALYLCASSLDAANTGELFFGEGSRLTVL.

A single count supports this clone. V is TRBV28 and J is TRBJ2-3; 7 bases fit TRBD1. In germline, CDR1 is MDHEN, CDR2 SYDVKM. CDR3 size: 14 residues. The V segment lost 8 bases and the J segment 1 base; nucleotides outside the gene matches: 6. The CDR3 bases are TGTGCCAGCGCCACCGGGACAGGCACAGATACGCAGTATTTT. Translated, it gives CASATGTGTDTQYF.

The V gene is TRBV10-3, the J gene TRBJ2-5; D is uncertain. The CDR3 length is 13 residues. Between the trimmed V and J ends, which lost 4 bases and 3 bases, there was a span of 9 bases. Germline-derived CDR1 and CDR2 are ENHRY and SYGVKD. CDR3 sequence: CAISGTEKETQYF. The CDR3 DNA sequence: TGTGCCATCAGTGGGACCGAGAAAGAGACCCAGTACTTC.

This clone was observed a handful of times. CDR3 coding DNA: TGTGCCAGCAGTGACAGGTCCATGAACACTGAAGCTTTCTTT. Its translation is CASSDRSMNTEAFF. The chain is built from TRBV6-5 and TRBJ1-1; D is perhaps TRBD1 (6 bases). The ends were cut back, 5 bases at V and 0 bases at J, with 10 bases in the middle. The V gene's germline CDR1 is MNHEY and CDR2 SVGAGI. This CDR3 contains 14 residues.

The chain carries TRBV10-3 and TRBJ2-5; TRBD1 matches 7 bases. J gave up 2 bases and V 4 bases, and 7 bases lay outside the gene matches. CDR1 ENHRY and CDR2 SYGVKD come from the germline V gene. The CDR3 length is 15 residues. The CDR3, as DNA: TGTGCCATCAGTGGTGGCCCGACAGGGCAAGAGACCCAGTACTTC. Its translation: CAISGGPTGQETQYF.

The chain couples TRBV7-9 to TRBJ2-1, with TRBD2 matching 14 bases. Trimming at V came to 6 bases and at J to 6 bases, leaving 4 bases not matched to a gene. Germline loops: CDR1 SEHNR, CDR2 FQNEAQ (reference sequence). The CDR3 sequence is 15 residues long. Here the CDR3 reads CASSLTSGRGNEQFF. The CDR3 DNA reads TGTGCCAGCAGTTTGACTAGCGGGAGGGGCAATGAGCAGTTCTTC.

This clone was recorded a few times. V and J are TRBV28 and TRBJ1-2; D is undetermined. The CDR3 contains 12 residues. The V end lost 6 bases, the J end lost 8 bases, and 13 bases lay between the germline ends. The germline gives CDR1 MDHEN, CDR2 SYDVKM. DNA of the CDR3: TGTGCCAGCAGACGGGCCCCGGACGGCTACACCTTC. It translates to CASRRAPDGYTF.

V is TRBV2 and J is TRBJ2-3; no firm D call. Trimming stripped 4 bases from V and 6 bases from J, with 5 bases between. The CDR3 covers 11 residues. Looked up from germline, CDR1 is SNHLY and CDR2 is FYNNEI. The CDR3 DNA sequence: TGTGCCAGCAGTGGGGCGGATACGCAGTATTTT. It translates to CASSGADTQYF.

The rearrangement joins TRBV18 to TRBJ1-5; D not certain. Trimming stripped 3 bases from V and 5 bases from J, with 11 bases between. The CDR3 spans 14 residues. The germline V gene has CDR1 KGHSH and CDR2 LQKENI. This CDR3 is CASSPFDGDQPQHF. CDR3 DNA sequence: TGTGCCAGCTCACCTTTCGACGGCGATCAGCCCCAGCATTTT.

This clone came up many times. The chain couples TRBV5-8 to TRBJ1-2; TRBD1 matches 7 bases. Germline V gene sequence: CDR1 SGHTS, CDR2 YDEGEE. The CDR3 has 14 residues. V lost 4 bases and J lost 6; bases outside the gene matches: 9. In nucleotides, the CDR3 is TGTGCCAGCAGCCCGACAGGGAGGGTGGATGGCTACACCTTC. It is translated as CASSPTGRVDGYTF.

The chain has TRBV10-3 and TRBJ2-7; 7 bases line up with TRBD1. The CDR3 extends over 14 amino acids. V lost 10 bases, J lost 0 bases, and 9 bases stayed unmatched. The germline V gene encodes CDR1 ENHRY and CDR2 SYGVKD. The CDR3 here is CATTPGTASYEQYF. For the CDR3, the DNA is TGTGCCACCACCCCGGGGACAGCCTCCTACGAGCAGTACTTC.